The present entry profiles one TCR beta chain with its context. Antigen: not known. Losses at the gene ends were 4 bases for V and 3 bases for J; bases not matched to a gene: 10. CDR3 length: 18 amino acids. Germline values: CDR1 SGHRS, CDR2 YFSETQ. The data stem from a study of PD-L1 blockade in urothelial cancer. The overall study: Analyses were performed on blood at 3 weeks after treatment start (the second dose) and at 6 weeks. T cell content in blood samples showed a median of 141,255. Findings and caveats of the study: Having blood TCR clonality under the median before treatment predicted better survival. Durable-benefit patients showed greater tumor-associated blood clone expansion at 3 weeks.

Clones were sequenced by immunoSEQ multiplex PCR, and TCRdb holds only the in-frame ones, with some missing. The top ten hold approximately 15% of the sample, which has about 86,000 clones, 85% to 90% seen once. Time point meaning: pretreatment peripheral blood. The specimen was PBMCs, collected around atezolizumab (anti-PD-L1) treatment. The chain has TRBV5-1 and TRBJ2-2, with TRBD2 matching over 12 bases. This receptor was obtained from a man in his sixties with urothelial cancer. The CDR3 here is CASSASGGALVDTGELFF. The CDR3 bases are TGCGCCAGCAGCGCTAGCGGGGGGGCTCTGGTTGACACCGGGGAGCTGTTTTTT.